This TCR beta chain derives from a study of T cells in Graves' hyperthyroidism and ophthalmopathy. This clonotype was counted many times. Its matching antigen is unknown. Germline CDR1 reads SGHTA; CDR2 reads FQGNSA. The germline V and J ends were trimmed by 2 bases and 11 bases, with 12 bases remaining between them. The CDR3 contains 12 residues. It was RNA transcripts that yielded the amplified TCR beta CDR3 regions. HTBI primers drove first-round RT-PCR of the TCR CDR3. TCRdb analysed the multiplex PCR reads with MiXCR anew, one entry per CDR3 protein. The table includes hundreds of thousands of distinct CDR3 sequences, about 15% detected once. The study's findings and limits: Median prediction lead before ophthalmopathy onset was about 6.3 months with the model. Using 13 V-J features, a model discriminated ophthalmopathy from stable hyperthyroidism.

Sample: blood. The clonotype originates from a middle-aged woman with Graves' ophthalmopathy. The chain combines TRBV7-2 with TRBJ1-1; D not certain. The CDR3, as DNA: TGTGCCAGCAGCTTAATGACCCGGTCGGCTTTCTTT. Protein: CASSLMTRSAFF. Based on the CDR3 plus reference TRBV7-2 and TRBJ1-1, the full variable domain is GAGVSQSPSNKVTEKGKDVELRCDPISGHTALYWYRQSLGQGLEFLIYFQGNSAPDKSGLPSDRFSAERTGGSVSTLTIQRTQQEDSAVYLCASSLMTRSAFFGQGTRLTVV.